This T cell receptor (beta chain) was identified in a study of liver allograft versus peripheral blood T cells. On the study more broadly: The authors compared T cell receptor repertoires in transplanted livers with recipients' peripheral blood repertoires. Points from the study as a whole: Reportedly, the T cell receptor repertoires present inside liver allografts differed from those in peripheral blood.

Germline lookup yields CDR1 SGHTA and CDR2 FQGNSA. This CDR3 spans 15 amino acids. V was trimmed by 6 bases and J by 1 base, leaving 15 bases between them. In its sample, this clonotype is medium-sized. What it recognizes is unknown. TCRdb redid the calling of the reads with MiXCR, one entry per CDR3 protein. The sample includes about 9,100 distinct CDR3 sequences, around 21% seen only once; the top ten take around 5%. The source of this sequence is a human patient who had a liver transplant. These T cells may partly come from the graft donor. The rearrangement links TRBV7-2 to TRBJ2-5, with D possibly being TRBD2 (6 bases). CDR3 in DNA: TGTGCCAGCAGTCGCTCGATAGCGGCCCAAGAGACCCAGTACTTC. Translated: CASSRSIAAQETQYF.